These 20 T cell receptor beta chains were all obtained from the same sample, sequenced in a study of shared T cell receptors in the human thymus. The protocol was immunoSEQ multiplex PCR, while the TCRdb copy is restricted to in-frame clones and leaves out a portion. The sample lists about 380,000 clones, around 93% occurring once. Source material: thymocytes. These TCRs come from a human donor.

The chain recombines TRBV5-4 with TRBJ2-5, with 9 positions matching TRBD1. The CDR3 contains 14 residues. CDR1 is SGHNT and CDR2 is YYREEE in the germline V gene (reference sequence). J was trimmed by 5 bases and V by 5 bases; bases with no gene match: 7. The CDR3 DNA sequence: TGTGCCAGCAGAGACAGGGGGTGGTCGGAGACCCAGTACTTC. Translated: CASRDRGWSETQYF. Variable domain in full (rest from reference TRBV5-4 and TRBJ2-5): ETGVTQSPTHLIKTRGQQVTLRCSSQSGHNTVSWYQQALGQGPQFIFQYYREEENGRGNFPPRFSGLQFPNYSSELNVNALELDDSALYLCASRDRGWSETQYFGPGTRLLVL.

The V call is TRBV7-2, the J call TRBJ1-5, with a possible D match to TRBD1 (6 bases). Germline CDR1 and CDR2: SGHTA and FQGNSA. With 2 bases removed from V and 2 bases from J, the gap between germline ends came to 13 bases. The CDR3 totals 16 residues. The CDR3 DNA follows: TGTGCCAGCAGCTTAAGCGGTCGGGGGCGCAATCAGCCCCAGCATTTT. Translated: CASSLSGRGRNQPQHF.

This clone was seen a single time. The chain employs TRBV27 and TRBJ2-1, with 13 bases matching TRBD2. The CDR3 consists of 15 residues. Germline-derived CDR1 and CDR2 are MNHEY and SMNVEV (reference sequence). J lost 8 bases, V lost 5 bases, and 6 bases had no gene match. The CDR3 protein is CASSIRLAGGHEQFF. The CDR3 nucleotides read TGTGCCAGCAGTATCCGACTAGCGGGAGGACATGAGCAGTTCTTC.

The gene calls are TRBV9 and TRBJ2-3; tentatively, D is TRBD2 (6 bases). The germline gives CDR1 SGDLS, CDR2 YYNGEE. CDR3 size: 15 residues. V shed 2 bases and J shed 0 bases, with 10 bases lying between them. CDR3 bases: TGTGCCAGCAGCGTTTCCGGGACTAGCACAGATACGCAGTATTTT. Protein product: CASSVSGTSTDTQYF.

The chain joins TRBV5-4 to TRBJ2-7, with D perhaps matching TRBD1 (5 bases). Trimming pared 4 bases from V and 0 bases from J, leaving 5 bases between. Germline CDR1 is SGHNT and CDR2 is YYREEE (reference sequence). The CDR3 totals 12 residues. The CDR3 DNA reads TGTGCCAGCAGCGGGGCCTCCTACGAGCAGTACTTC. It is translated as CASSGASYEQYF.

This clone was recorded only once. The chain joins TRBV6-5 to TRBJ1-2; 9 nucleotides agree with TRBD1. V lost 0 bases, J lost 8 bases, and 7 bases stayed unmatched. The CDR3 spans 15 residues. Looked up from germline, CDR1 is MNHEY and CDR2 is SVGAGI. As DNA, the CDR3 is TGTGCCAGCAGTTACTCGAACAGGGGGCTATCGGGCTACACCTTC. Amino acids: CASSYSNRGLSGYTF.

The rearrangement links TRBV11-2 to TRBJ2-1; the match to TRBD2 covers 9 bases. The CDR3 is 17 amino acids. V was clipped by 0 bases and J by 12 bases; unmatched bases: 15. Per the germline V gene, CDR1 is SGHAT and CDR2 is FQNNGV. The CDR3, as DNA: TGTGCCAGCAGCTTAGATGGCCTAGCGGGGCACATGGGTGGGCAGTTCTTC. It yields the protein CASSLDGLAGHMGGQFF.

The chain has TRBV28 and TRBJ2-7; TRBD2 aligns across 12 bases. Losses at the gene ends were 6 bases for V and 4 bases for J; bases not matched to a gene: 4. The CDR3 totals 14 residues. Germline CDR1 MDHEN, CDR2 SYDVKM. CDR3 sequence reads: CASRFLAGGYEQYF. The CDR3 region has the DNA TGTGCCAGCAGATTTCTAGCGGGAGGGTACGAGCAGTACTTC.

The chain couples TRBV7-2 to TRBJ1-5; D remains ambiguous. Trimming took 1 base from V and 0 from J, leaving 13 bases between them. Germline CDR1 SGHTA, CDR2 FQGNSA. CDR3 length equals 17 residues. The CDR3 spells CASSLGVLRGSNQPQHF. The CDR3 bases are TGTGCCAGCAGCTTAGGGGTCCTACGGGGTAGCAATCAGCCCCAGCATTTT.

The chain links TRBV20-1 to TRBJ2-1, with a possible D match to TRBD1 (5 bases). This CDR3 region has 11 residues. The germline gives CDR1 DFQATT, CDR2 SNEGSKA (reference sequence). V was cut by 5 bases and J by 12 bases, with 14 bases left in between. CDR3 sequence: CSASMGRGQFF. The CDR3 DNA sequence: TGCAGTGCTTCTATGGGAAGGGGGCAGTTCTTC.

Written as DNA, the CDR3 is TGTGCCAGCAGCCAACAGGGGGCGGCCGGGGAGCTGTTTTTT. Translating it yields CASSQQGAAGELFF. The chain joins TRBV5-4 to TRBJ2-2; TRBD1 matches 9 bases. Trimming at V came to 4 bases and at J to 6 bases, leaving 4 bases not matched to a gene. Germline values: CDR1 SGHNT, CDR2 YYREEE (reference sequence). The length of the CDR3 is 14 residues.

CDR3 region: CASSQKSLKANYGYTF. DNA of the CDR3: TGTGCCAGCAGCCAAAAGTCGTTAAAAGCTAACTATGGCTACACCTTC. The chain uses TRBV28 and TRBJ1-2; D unclear. The germline V gene encodes CDR1 MDHEN and CDR2 SYDVKM. V lost 6 bases and J 0 bases, leaving 17 bases between the germline ends. This CDR3 spans 16 amino acids.

J is TRBJ1-5 and V is TRBV10-3, with 8 positions matching TRBD1. This CDR3 is built from 18 residues. Germline assignment: CDR1 ENHRY and CDR2 SYGVKD. V lost 2 bases and J lost 2; bases outside the gene matches: 11. This CDR3 is CAISETGTGKGGNQPQHF. The CDR3 coding sequence is TGTGCCATCAGTGAGACGGGGACAGGCAAAGGGGGCAATCAGCCCCAGCATTTT.

The chain couples TRBV27 to TRBJ2-1; D remains unclear. CDR1 is MNHEY and CDR2 is SMNVEV in the germline V gene (reference sequence). There are 16 residues in the CDR3. V lost 6 bases and J lost 2, with 17 bases in between. Here the CDR3 DNA reads TGTGCCAGCAGATCGCTTTCACCAGCGACCTACAATGAGCAGTTCTTC. Its protein is CASRSLSPATYNEQFF.

A single count supports this clone. The chain employs TRBV4-3 and TRBJ2-7, with a possible D match to TRBD2 (6 bases). The CDR3 sequence is 15 residues long. Germline V gene sequence: CDR1 LGHNA, CDR2 YSLEER. The V gene lost 4 bases and the J gene lost 2 bases, with 15 bases spanning the gap. This CDR3 is CASSPARGVTYEQYF. The CDR3 DNA reads TGCGCCAGCAGCCCGGCCCGCGGGGTAACCTACGAGCAGTACTTC.

The rearrangement uses TRBV2 and TRBJ1-1; no clear D. Trimming took off 1 base at V and 4 bases at J, with 16 bases between the two ends. Germline CDR1 reads SNHLY; CDR2 reads FYNNEI. The CDR3 runs to 16 residues. CDR3 in DNA: TGTGCCAGCAGTGAAGTCCGGCCGCTCGGCTTCACTGAAGCTTTCTTT. Its protein product is CASSEVRPLGFTEAFF.

This rearrangement joins TRBV28 to TRBJ1-2, with TRBD1 identical over 7 bases. J gave up 4 bases and V 4 bases, and 9 bases lay outside the gene matches. Germline V CDR1 and CDR2: MDHEN, SYDVKM. The CDR3 totals 15 residues. CDR3 in amino acids: CASSSTAGTAYGYTF. CDR3 nucleotides: TGTGCCAGCAGTTCCACAGCCGGGACAGCCTATGGCTACACCTTC.

This chain links TRBV27 with TRBJ2-2, with a possible D match to TRBD1 (5 bases). V lost 2 bases and J lost 0, with 7 bases in between. CDR1 and CDR2 (germline): MNHEY, SMNVEV (reference sequence). The CDR3 has 15 residues. The CDR3 is CASSLGAANTGELFF. The CDR3, as DNA: TGTGCCAGCAGTTTAGGGGCGGCGAACACCGGGGAGCTGTTTTTT.

This chain uses TRBV7-7 with TRBJ2-1; D not certain. The V end was cut by 2 bases, the J end by 5 bases, with 13 bases between. The CDR3 is 15 residues long. In germline, CDR1 is SSHAT, CDR2 FNYEAQ (reference sequence). The CDR3 region is CASSLSLIGHNEQFF. CDR3 DNA sequence: TGTGCCAGCAGCTTAAGTCTGATTGGACACAATGAGCAGTTCTTC. Complete variable domain (other parts from reference TRBV7-7 and TRBJ2-1): GAGVSQSPRYKVTKRGQDVTLRCDPISSHATLYWYQQALGQGPEFLTYFNYEAQPDKSGLPSDRFSAERPEGSISTLTIQRTEQRDSAMYRCASSLSLIGHNEQFFGPGTRLTVL.

The chain joins TRBV29-1 to TRBJ1-2; possible D gene TRBD1, 5 bases. CDR3 length: 14 amino acids. Trimming left V 4 bases short and J 7 bases short, with 19 bases between. From germline, CDR1 is SQVTM and CDR2 ANQGSEA. The CDR3 spells CSVVGLGTGCGYTF. CDR3 coding DNA: TGCAGCGTTGTGGGCCTCGGGACGGGATGTGGCTACACCTTC. Filled out from reference TRBV29-1 and TRBJ1-2, the complete variable domain reads SAVISQKPSRDICQRGTSLTIQCQVDSQVTMMFWYRQQPGQSLTLIATANQGSEATYESGFVIDKFPISRPNLTFSTLTVSNMSPEDSSIYLCSVVGLGTGCGYTFGSGTRLTVV.